This TCR beta chain was observed in a study of cytomegalovirus exposure and HLA in healthy donors. Across the study: Genetic ancestry analysis placed approximately 80% of the 398 donors that were genotyped in the Caucasian-associated cluster.

Vbeta (60) and Jbeta (13) primers were used in the PCR. Profiling relied on immunoSEQ multiplex PCR, and the TCRdb table lists in-frame clones only, not all of them. The sample yields about 140,000 clones, 76% seen once. Germline CDR1 is MDHEN and CDR2 is SYDVKM. The CDR3 is 15 residues long. V shed 5 bases, J shed 8 bases, and the junction held 11 bases outside the gene matches. Source material: PBMCs. The chain couples TRBV28 to TRBJ2-1, with 8 bases matching TRBD2. This clonotype originated in a man younger than 35 in good health and CMV-seronegative. CDR3: CASSMRSGRRDEQFF. CDR3 in DNA: TGTGCCAGCAGTATGAGGAGCGGGAGAAGGGATGAGCAGTTCTTC.